This T cell receptor (beta chain) was sequenced for a study of blood T cell repertoires in COVID-19. Germline CDR1 reads SGHDT; CDR2 reads YYEEEE. This CDR3 comprises 12 residues. Trimming took 2 bases from V and 9 from J, leaving 12 bases between them. This clone was detected only once. Sequencing used immunoSEQ multiplex PCR; TCRdb keeps in-frame clones, though not all of them. Among 400,000 to 500,000 clones listed, over 75% were seen once. Material for sequencing was PBMCs or T cells enriched from blood (not recorded which). The V gene is TRBV5-6, the J gene TRBJ2-7, with D unclear. The sequence came from a woman under 30 who had been exposed to COVID-19. The CDR3 protein is CASSFLASGQYF. CDR3 bases: TGTGCCAGCAGCTTTCTCGCGTCGGGGCAGTACTTC.